The present T cell receptor (beta chain) was sequenced within a study of blood T cell repertoires in COVID-19. Study overall: Sites in the United States, Italy and Spain provided acute and convalescent COVID-19 samples.

In the source study's methods: Amplifying reference gene primers gave estimates of nucleated cell counts. TCRdb's copy holds only in-frame clones and misses some; the assay was immunoSEQ multiplex PCR. For V, J and clone size, that table is used; D and trimming come from the DNA. The sample consists of some 180,000 clones, 88% of them appearing once. Germline lookup yields CDR1 MNHEY and CDR2 SMNVEV (reference sequence). The V end was cut by 1 base, the J end by 0 bases, with 6 bases between. The CDR3 has 14 amino acids. This receptor was obtained from a middle-aged man who had recovered from COVID-19. The gene calls are TRBV27 and TRBJ2-5; no clear D gene. The sequencing sample was made of peripheral blood. The CDR3 here is CASSLWANQETQYF. CDR3 nucleotides: TGTGCCAGCAGTTTATGGGCAAACCAAGAGACCCAGTACTTC.